This T cell receptor (beta chain) was sequenced for a study of blood T cells in healthy people across ages. The study's findings and limits: In long-lived donors, naive CD4+ cell counts and diversity exceeded those of aged donors. In these data, TCR beta diversity tracked strongly with naive T cell percentage. Diversity was estimated from one million T cells, and these estimates were considered underestimates.

Germline CDR1 is SGHRS and CDR2 is YFSETQ. Trimming stripped 7 bases from V and 4 bases from J, with 14 bases between. This CDR3 is 13 amino acids long. Next came a second PCR, run for 7 to 11 cycles, which used a sample-barcoded 5' primer along with a J-beta primer mix. TCRdb reprocessed the 5' RACE reads via MiXCR and lists one record per CDR3 protein. The sample carries about 1.5 million distinct CDR3 sequences, less than 45% recorded once. In the case of this clonotype: Its antigen is undetermined.

The chain employs TRBV5-1 and TRBJ1-1; D may be TRBD1 (6 bases). The sequencing sample was made of blood. The sequence derives from a woman between 18 and 29 years old in good health. This CDR3 is CASAPGDGTEAFF. As DNA, the CDR3 is TGCGCCAGCGCCCCAGGGGACGGCACTGAAGCTTTCTTT.